The 25 T cell receptor beta chains below were found in one sample sequenced in a study of T cell clonality in common variable immunodeficiency. Produced via immunoSEQ multiplex PCR; TCRdb's table is partial and in-frame only. This sample carries more than 30,000 clones, none of them present only once. The specimen sequenced was peripheral blood mononuclear cells. These receptors came from a person between 18 and 75 years old in good health.

This clone was detected many times. The read comes to an end 3 residues before the CDR3 does, leaving the germline J gene to fill in the end. The rearrangement joins TRBV4-2 to TRBJ2-5; the match to TRBD1 covers 8 bases. The J segment lost 3 bases and the V segment lost 2 bases, leaving 2 bases of the junction unmatched. In germline, CDR1 is LGHNA, CDR2 YNFKEQ. This CDR3 is built from 14 residues. The CDR3 region is CASSQMGQEETQYF. The part of the CDR3 DNA that was read is TGTGCCAGCAGCCAAATGGGACAGGAAGAGACC.

This clone has ten or more counts. The read finishes 3 residues shy of the CDR3 end, and the germline J gene is used to complete it. This chain connects TRBV2 to TRBJ2-7, with 9 bases aligning to TRBD1. The J segment lost 3 bases and the V segment lost 6 bases, leaving 9 bases of the junction unmatched. Germline V lookup: CDR1 SNHLY, CDR2 FYNNEI. CDR3 length: 15 amino acids. CDR3 DNA (partial): TGTGCCAGCAGGGACCCGGGACAGGGAGGCTACGAG. Amino acid sequence: CASRDPGQGGYE. The entire CDR3 is CASRDPGQGGYEQYF.

This clone has a count of ten or more. The sequenced fragment ends 3 residues before the CDR3 boundary, so the rest is inferred from the germline J gene. The chain carries TRBV30 and TRBJ2-7; a possible D gene is TRBD2 (5 bases). This CDR3 is 13 amino acids long. Per germline, CDR1 GTSNPN and CDR2 SVGIG (reference sequence). V lost 2 bases, J lost 1 base, and 9 bases lay in between. This CDR3 is CAWSLRVSYEQYF. The DNA read from the CDR3 is TGTGCCTGGAGTCTGAGGGTTTCCTACGAG. The full variable domain, with the rest looked up from reference TRBV30 and TRBJ2-7, is SQTIHQWPATLVQPVGSPLSLECTVEGTSNPNLYWYRQAAGRGLQLLFYSVGIGQISSEVPQNLSASRPQDRQFILSSKKLLLSDSGFYLCAWSLRVSYEQYFGPGTRLTVT.

This clone was found many times. CDR3 DNA, as far as it was read: TGTGCCAGCAGTTCCCGACAGGGGTACAATCAGCCC. Its protein is CASSSRQGYNQP. In full, the CDR3 reads CASSSRQGYNQPQHF. The rearrangement joins TRBV27 to TRBJ1-5, with 8 nucleotides matching TRBD1. The read terminates 3 residues ahead of where the CDR3 ends, so the germline J gene completes it. CDR1 is MNHEY, CDR2 SMNVEV, per germline (reference sequence). CDR3 length: 15 residues. Trimming removed 4 bases from V and 3 bases from J; junction bases left unmatched: 5.

This clone was recorded many times. The read ends 3 residues early relative to the CDR3; the germline J gene fills the gap. This sequence joins TRBV29-1 and TRBJ1-1; tentatively, D is TRBD1 (5 bases). In germline, CDR1 is SQVTM, CDR2 ANQGSEA. V lost 5 bases and J lost 3, with 19 bases in between. This CDR3 comprises 15 residues. CDR3 DNA (partial): TGCAGCGTTTGGTCGCCCGGGGGAAGTGACACTGAA. Protein: CSVWSPGGSDTE. The entire CDR3 protein reads CSVWSPGGSDTEAFF.

This clone showed up many times. The observed sequence ends 3 residues before the CDR3 terminus, with the missing tail filled in from the germline J gene. V and J are TRBV4-1 and TRBJ2-7; D gene ambiguous. The CDR3 is 14 residues long. In germline, CDR1 is MGHRA, CDR2 YSYEKL. Trimming removed 1 base at V and 2 bases at J, with 9 bases between. Here the CDR3 reads CASSQVGDAYEQYF. The covered CDR3 bases are TGCGCCAGCAGCCAAGTGGGCGATGCCTACGAG.

This clone has a count of ten or more. One end of the junction does not line up with germline, which may come from a read error. The read ends 3 residues shy of where the CDR3 ends; the end is completed using the germline J gene. The rearrangement links TRBV4-2 to TRBJ2-7, with TRBD1 as a possible D gene (7 bases). From germline, CDR1 is LGHNA and CDR2 YNFKEQ. The CDR3 is 15 residues long. This chain's CDR3 is CASSQGGGPFYEQYF. The CDR3 DNA, read in part, is TGCGCCAGCAGCCAAGGAGGGGGCCCATTCTACGAG.

The sample holds many counts of this clone. The CDR3 is cut off 3 residues early in the read; its end comes from the germline J gene. The chain employs TRBV2 and TRBJ2-7; TRBD2 matches 13 bases. The CDR3 runs 16 residues. Germline loops: CDR1 SNHLY, CDR2 FYNNEI. J gave up 3 bases and V 9 bases, and 11 bases lay outside the gene matches. CDR3 DNA, as far as it was read: TGTGCCAGTAGTATCGGACTAGCGGGAGAAAACTACGAG. This codes for CASSIGLAGENYE. The entire CDR3 is CASSIGLAGENYEQYF.

This clone was observed many times. CDR3: CASSLDSGDEQFF. Partial CDR3 DNA: TGTGCCAGCAGCTTGGATTCCGGTGATGAG. J is TRBJ2-1 and V is TRBV5-4; D call uncertain. The read terminates 3 residues ahead of where the CDR3 ends, so the germline J gene completes it. CDR1 and CDR2 (germline): SGHNT, YYREEE (reference sequence). The CDR3 extends over 13 amino acids. V was clipped by 0 bases and J by 8 bases, with 9 bases between them.

The table lists this clone with many counts. The CDR3 end is not reached by the read, which stops 3 residues before it; the germline J gene fills it in. J is TRBJ2-1 and V is TRBV19, with 12 bases matching TRBD2. V was pared by 3 bases and J by 9 bases, with 6 bases of the junction left unmatched. The CDR3 extends over 15 amino acids. From germline, CDR1 is LNHDA and CDR2 SQIVND (reference sequence). The CDR3: CASSIRLAGVGEQFF. The covered CDR3 bases are TGTGCCAGTAGTATCAGACTAGCGGGAGTGGGTGAG.

The table lists this clone with many counts. An end of the junction differs from the germline gene, which may be a read error. With the read ending 3 residues before the CDR3 end, the germline J gene is used to fill in that end. V gene TRBV4-2 combines with J gene TRBJ2-7; no reliable D call. Germline V CDR1 and CDR2: LGHNA, YNFKEQ. This CDR3 contains 13 residues. This CDR3 reads CASSQDAYYEQYF. CDR3 DNA, as far as it was read: TGCGCCAGCAGCCAAGATGCGTACTACGAG.

This clone was picked up many times. The read ends 3 residues before the CDR3 terminus; that terminus is restored from the germline J gene. The gene calls are TRBV2 and TRBJ2-1; TRBD2 matches 10 bases. Germline assignment: CDR1 SNHLY and CDR2 FYNNEI. The trim removed 8 bases at V and 6 bases at J, leaving 10 bases unmatched. The CDR3 spans 15 residues. CDR3 amino acids: CASGRLAGPPNEQFF. CDR3 DNA (partial): TGTGCCAGCGGCAGACTAGCGGGCCCGCCCAATGAG.

This clone came up many times. The observed sequence ends 3 residues before the CDR3 terminus, with the missing tail filled in from the germline J gene. This rearrangement joins TRBV5-1 to TRBJ2-6; D is uncertain. The germline gives CDR1 SGHRS, CDR2 YFSETQ. Trimming removed 0 bases from V and 0 bases from J, with 13 bases in between. The CDR3 consists of 18 residues. CDR3 bases read: TGCGCCAGCAGCTTGGAGGGCGTTAGTAGCTCTGGGGCCAACGTC. Translated, it gives CASSLEGVSSSGANV. The complete CDR3 reads CASSLEGVSSSGANVLTF.

This clone was observed at least ten times. The CDR3 bases that were read are TGCAGTGCTAGAGACAGTAATGAAAAA. This encodes CSARDSNEK. The whole CDR3 region reads CSARDSNEKLFF. V usage is TRBV20-1 and J usage is TRBJ1-4; the D is unclear. The CDR3 end falls 3 residues outside the read, so it is completed with the germline J gene. The CDR3 is 12 residues long. Germline CDR1 reads DFQATT; CDR2 reads SNEGSKA (reference sequence). Trimming pared 0 bases from V and 4 bases from J, leaving 3 bases between.

This clone was counted ten times or more. Read coverage stops 3 residues before the CDR3 terminus; the germline J gene supplies the remainder. The V gene is TRBV5-4, the J gene TRBJ2-1, with D possibly being TRBD2 (6 bases). CDR1 and CDR2 (germline): SGHNT, YYREEE (reference sequence). V lost 4 bases and J 5 bases, leaving 16 bases between the germline ends. CDR3 size: 15 residues. CDR3 in amino acids: CASSLTSIGHNEQFF. The part of the CDR3 DNA that was read is TGTGCCAGCAGCCTTACTAGCATCGGTCACAATGAG.

This clone was picked up many times. The CDR3 extends 3 residues past the end of the read, so its final part is completed from the germline J gene. The chain carries TRBV7-6 and TRBJ2-7; 9 nucleotides match TRBD1. This CDR3 has 13 amino acids. Trimming removed 6 bases from V and 6 bases from J; junction bases left unmatched: 6. Germline CDR1 and CDR2: SGHVS and FNYEAQ. The CDR3 spells CASSSGTGTEQYF. The covered CDR3 bases are TGTGCCAGCAGTTCCGGGACAGGGACCGAG.

There are many counts of this clone. The CDR3 end is not reached by the read, which stops 3 residues before it; the germline J gene fills it in. The rearrangement links TRBV5-4 to TRBJ1-4; 7 bases fit TRBD1. The CDR3 is made up of 15 amino acids. V lost 7 bases and J lost 3; bases outside the gene matches: 9. CDR1 is SGHNT, CDR2 YYREEE, per germline (reference sequence). This CDR3 is CASGRGPGPNEKLFF. The DNA read from the CDR3 is TGTGCCAGCGGGAGGGGGCCAGGACCTAATGAAAAA.

The sample holds many counts of this clone. Mismatch with germline at one junction end may stem from a read error. The read gets to within 3 residues of the CDR3 end, and the germline J gene fills in the rest. J is TRBJ2-1 and V is TRBV4-2, with D possibly being TRBD1 (5 bases). This CDR3 has 15 amino acids. CDR1 and CDR2 (germline): LGHNA, YNFKEQ. CDR3 region: CASSRQGRFYNEQFF. The covered CDR3 bases are TGCGCCAGCAGCCGGCAGGGCAGGTTTTACAATGAG.

This clone has ten or more counts. The read ends 3 residues shy of where the CDR3 ends; the end is completed using the germline J gene. This sequence joins TRBV2 and TRBJ1-6, with 8 bases identical to TRBD1. The V gene's germline CDR1 is SNHLY and CDR2 FYNNEI. V shed 6 bases, J shed 7 bases, and the junction held 5 bases outside the gene matches. This CDR3 comprises 14 residues. CDR3 residues: CASSPGTGNSPLHF. Partial CDR3 DNA: TGTGCCAGCAGCCCCGGGACAGGAAATTCACCC.

In its sample, this clone was seen many times. The read ends 3 residues shy of where the CDR3 ends; the end is completed using the germline J gene. The chain links TRBV18 to TRBJ1-2; TRBD1 matches 11 bases. This CDR3 is 16 amino acids long. Germline V CDR1 and CDR2: KGHSH, LQKENI. V shed 3 bases, J shed 0 bases, and the junction held 3 bases outside the gene matches. The CDR3 DNA, read in part, is TGTGCCAGCTCACCGGGACAGGGGGACTCTAACTATGGC. Its protein is CASSPGQGDSNYG. The whole CDR3 region reads CASSPGQGDSNYGYTF.

This clone was observed many times. Read coverage stops 3 residues before the CDR3 terminus; the germline J gene supplies the remainder. J is TRBJ2-6 and V is TRBV10-2; TRBD1 aligns across 7 bases. Germline V gene sequence: CDR1 WSHSY, CDR2 SAAADI. The CDR3 loop spans 17 amino acids. The ends lost 4 bases at V and 2 bases at J; junction bases unmatched: 8. The sequenced CDR3 bases are TGCGCCAGCAGTGTGGCCAGGGGGAGCGCTGGGGCCAACGTC. It codes for CASSVARGSAGANV. The full CDR3 sequence reads CASSVARGSAGANVLTF.

This clone was counted at least ten times. The covered CDR3 bases are TGTGCCTGGAGTGAGGGGATGAACACTGAA. Translating gives CAWSEGMNTE. The complete CDR3 sequence is CAWSEGMNTEAFF. This chain joins TRBV30 and TRBJ1-1, with D perhaps matching TRBD1 (5 bases). The read finishes 3 residues shy of the CDR3 end, and the germline J gene is used to complete it. Germline loops: CDR1 GTSNPN, CDR2 SVGIG (reference sequence). V was clipped by 1 base and J by 0 bases, with 6 bases between them. The CDR3 consists of 13 residues.

This clone was picked up many times. The read stops 3 residues short of the end of the CDR3; the missing end is completed from the germline J gene. V and J are TRBV7-2 and TRBJ1-1; D unresolved. CDR3 length: 13 amino acids. V lost 4 bases to trimming and J lost 0 bases, with 6 bases between them. Germline loops: CDR1 SGHTA, CDR2 FQGNSA. CDR3 DNA, as far as it was read: TGTGCCAGCAGCTCTCGGGTGAACACTGAA. Its protein product is CASSSRVNTE. Given in full, the CDR3 is CASSSRVNTEAFF.

At least ten counts were recorded for this clone. The covered CDR3 bases are TGTGCCATCAGTCCTAGCGGGAGAGGTAATGAG. It yields the protein CAISPSGRGNE. From start to end, the CDR3 is CAISPSGRGNEQFF. The chain carries TRBV10-3 and TRBJ2-1; 10 nucleotides match TRBD2. The read terminates 3 residues ahead of where the CDR3 ends, so the germline J gene completes it. Losses at the gene ends were 5 bases for V and 7 bases for J; bases not matched to a gene: 5. The CDR3 contains 14 residues. From germline, CDR1 is ENHRY and CDR2 SYGVKD.

This clone was found many times. The CDR3 is cut off 3 residues early in the read; its end comes from the germline J gene. The V gene is TRBV5-6, the J gene TRBJ2-1; 10 bases are shared with TRBD2. V was pared by 1 base and J by 9 bases, with 7 bases of the junction left unmatched. This CDR3 is 15 amino acids long. Germline V gene lookup returns CDR1 SGHDT and CDR2 YYEEEE. The part of the CDR3 DNA that was read is TGTGCCAGCAGCTTGAGCGGGAGGGTAGGTTTTGAG. It codes for CASSLSGRVGFE. The whole CDR3 region reads CASSLSGRVGFEQFF.